These 2 T cell receptor beta chains were all obtained from the same sample, sequenced in a study of shared clonotypes between healthy human individuals. Only in-frame clones appear in the TCRdb table, and some are missing; sequencing was by immunoSEQ multiplex PCR. Of fewer than 2.5 million clones in the sample, 80% to 95% are singletons; the top ten hold about 0.39%. The specimen was naive CD4+ T cells from PBMCs. Indicated subset: CD45RA+ positively selected. The source of these receptors is a man aged 18 to 29 in good health. Some clones in this sample may be carry-over from other donors' samples.

J is TRBJ1-1 and V is TRBV19, with TRBD1 identical over 11 bases. The CDR3 totals 17 residues. Looked up from germline, CDR1 is LNHDA and CDR2 is SQIVND (reference sequence). The V gene end was trimmed by 3 bases and the J gene end by 6 bases; junction bases not matched to a gene: 12. The DNA for the CDR3 is TGTGCCAGTAGTATCCTAAGTTCGGACAGGGGGCTCGCTGAAGCTTTCTTT. Its protein product is CASSILSSDRGLAEAFF. Together with reference TRBV19 and TRBJ1-1, the CDR3 gives the full variable domain: DGGITQSPKYLFRKEGQNVTLSCEQNLNHDAMYWYRQDPGQGLRLIYYSQIVNDFQKGDIAEGYSVSREKKESFPLTVTSAQKNPTAFYLCASSILSSDRGLAEAFFGQGTRLTVV.

The chain employs TRBV7-2 and TRBJ2-3; D might be TRBD2 (6 bases). Germline V gene sequence: CDR1 SGHTA, CDR2 FQGNSA. The V end was cut by 0 bases, the J end by 1 base, with 11 bases between. CDR3 length: 16 residues. CDR3 protein: CASSLAGTGGTDTQYF. The CDR3 DNA sequence: TGTGCCAGCAGCTTAGCGGGGACGGGGGGCACAGATACGCAGTATTTT.